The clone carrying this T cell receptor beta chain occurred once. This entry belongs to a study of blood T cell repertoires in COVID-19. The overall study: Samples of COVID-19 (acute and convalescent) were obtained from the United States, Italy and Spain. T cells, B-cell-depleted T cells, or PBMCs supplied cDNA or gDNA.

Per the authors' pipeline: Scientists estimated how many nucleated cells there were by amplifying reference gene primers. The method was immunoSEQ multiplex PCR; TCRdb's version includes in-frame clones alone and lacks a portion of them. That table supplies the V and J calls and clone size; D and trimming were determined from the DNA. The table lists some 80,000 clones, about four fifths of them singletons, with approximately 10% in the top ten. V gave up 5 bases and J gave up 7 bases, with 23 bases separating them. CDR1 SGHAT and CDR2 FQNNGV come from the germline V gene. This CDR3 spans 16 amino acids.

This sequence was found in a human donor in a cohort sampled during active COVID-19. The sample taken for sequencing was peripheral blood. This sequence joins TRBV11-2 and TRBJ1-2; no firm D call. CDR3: CASSLVGRALDVGYTF. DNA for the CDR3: TGTGCCAGCAGCCTGGTCGGGAGGGCGCTGGATGTTGGCTACACCTTC.